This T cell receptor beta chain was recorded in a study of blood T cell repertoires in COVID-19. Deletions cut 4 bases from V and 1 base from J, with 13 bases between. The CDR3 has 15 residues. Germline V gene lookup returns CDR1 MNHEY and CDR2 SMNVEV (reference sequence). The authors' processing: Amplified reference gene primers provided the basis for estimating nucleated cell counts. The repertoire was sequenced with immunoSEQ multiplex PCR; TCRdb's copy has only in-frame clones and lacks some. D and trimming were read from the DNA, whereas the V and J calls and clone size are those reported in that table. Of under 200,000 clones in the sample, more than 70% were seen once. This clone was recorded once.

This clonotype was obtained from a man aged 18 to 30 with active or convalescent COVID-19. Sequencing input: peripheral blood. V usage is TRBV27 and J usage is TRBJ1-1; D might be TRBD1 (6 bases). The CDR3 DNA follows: TGTGCCAGCAGTTACAACAGGGTGGGGAACACTGAAGCTTTCTTT. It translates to CASSYNRVGNTEAFF.